Below are 31 T cell receptor beta chains sequenced from a single sample in a study of post-analysis software for immune sequencing data. The antigens these receptors bind are not known. Unique molecular identifiers had been added to the TCR beta cDNA libraries. TCRdb redid the calling of the PCR reads with MiXCR, one entry per CDR3 protein. The data contain about 500,000 distinct CDR3 sequences, 40% to 55% of them seen just once; the ten biggest clones take up around 10%. Study observations and caveats: When patients were compared with controls, about five TRBV segments were more frequent, TRBV5-6, TRBV5-1 and TRBV20-1 among them.

The sequencing input was blood. The receptors were gathered from a girl aged 10 to 17 with multiple sclerosis.

This clonotype has just one count. In DNA, the CDR3 is TGTGCCAGCAGTTACTTGGCCCTCACTGAAGCTTTCTTT. Translated: CASSYLALTEAFF. The gene calls are TRBV6-5 and TRBJ1-1; D not certain. V dropped 1 base and J dropped 4 bases, with 7 bases sitting between them. This CDR3 has 13 residues. From germline, CDR1 is MNHEY and CDR2 SVGAGI.

This clonotype was recorded a few times. The chain links TRBV11-2 to TRBJ2-7, with no clear D. V was shortened by 1 base and J by 2 bases, with 6 bases between the two germline ends. CDR3 length: 13 residues. CDR1 and CDR2 from the germline V gene are SGHAT and FQNNGV. CDR3 in amino acids: CASSLVGPYEQYF. CDR3 sequence (DNA): TGTGCCAGCAGCTTAGTTGGACCCTACGAGCAGTACTTC.

This clonotype came up a few times. This chain uses TRBV7-2 with TRBJ2-7, with TRBD2 matching 10 bases. Germline V gene lookup returns CDR1 SGHTA and CDR2 FQGNSA. The CDR3 is 15 amino acids. V shed 6 bases and J 4 bases; nucleotides not matched to a gene: 9. DNA for the CDR3: TGTGCCAGCAGTCCCCCAGCGGGAGGGCCGTACGAGCAGTACTTC. Protein: CASSPPAGGPYEQYF.

This chain connects TRBV7-2 to TRBJ2-5, with a possible D match to TRBD2 (7 bases). The J call may be incorrect, as the DNA end agrees better with TRBJ2-7. CDR3 length equals 18 residues. The V gene's germline CDR1 is SGHTA and CDR2 FQGNSA. The CDR3 region is CASSLAFPPGGGGYEQYF. The CDR3 bases are TGTGCCAGCAGCTTAGCCTTTCCTCCGGGAGGAGGGGGATACGAGCAGTACTTC.

The chain recombines TRBV5-5 with TRBJ2-3; no firm D call. The CDR3 loop spans 15 amino acids. Per germline, CDR1 SGHKS and CDR2 YYEKEE (reference sequence). V was cut by 0 bases and J by 4 bases, with 12 bases left in between. CDR3 coding DNA: TGTGCCAGCAGCTTGGTTCCACGAGACGCAGATACGCAGTATTTT. Translation gives CASSLVPRDADTQYF.

This sequence joins TRBV9 and TRBJ2-1; D is perhaps TRBD1 or TRBD2 (5 bases each). V lost 0 bases and J 9 bases, leaving 16 bases between the germline ends. The CDR3 runs 15 residues. CDR1 is SGDLS and CDR2 is YYNGEE in the germline V gene. The DNA of the CDR3 is TGTGCCAGCAGCGTAGCAGGGACCCAGATCCGTGAGCAGTTCTTC. As protein: CASSVAGTQIREQFF. The variable domain in full, with the rest retrieved from reference TRBV9 and TRBJ2-1, is DSGVTQTPKHLITATGQRVTLRCSPRSGDLSVYWYQQSLDQGLQFLIQYYNGEERAKGNILERFSAQQFPDLHSELNLSSLELGDSALYFCASSVAGTQIREQFFGPGTRLTVL.

The chain is built from TRBV6-2 or TRBV6-3 and TRBJ1-2; D not certain. Trimming removed 2 bases from V and 5 bases from J, with 15 bases in between. From germline, CDR1 is MNHEY and CDR2 SVGEGT. This CDR3 is built from 15 residues. CDR3 sequence: CASSYRPGGGYGYTF. The CDR3 DNA reads as TGTGCCAGCAGTTACCGGCCGGGAGGCGGGTATGGCTACACCTTC.

This clonotype has a handful of counts. The chain uses TRBV20-1 and TRBJ2-1, with D hard to call. The germline V and J ends were trimmed by 3 bases and 3 bases, with 9 bases remaining between them. The CDR3 has 13 amino acids. Germline V lookup: CDR1 DFQATT, CDR2 SNEGSKA (reference sequence). CDR3 in amino acids: CSASTSIYNEQFF. The CDR3 DNA follows: TGCAGTGCTAGTACTTCTATCTACAATGAGCAGTTCTTC.

This clonotype was seen only a few times. V is TRBV7-9 and J is TRBJ1-1, with D unclear. CDR1 SEHNR and CDR2 FQNEAQ come from the germline V gene (reference sequence). The V end lost 1 base, the J end lost 6 bases, and 15 bases lay between the germline ends. This CDR3 spans 15 amino acids. The CDR3 nucleotides are TGTGCCAGCAGCTTAGATCGGGAACCACGACCTGAAGCTTTCTTT. Translation gives CASSLDREPRPEAFF.

The chain recombines TRBV4-1 with TRBJ1-5; TRBD1 might be the D (5 bases). The germline V gene has CDR1 MGHRA and CDR2 YSYEKL. The CDR3 totals 14 residues. With 0 bases removed from V and 6 bases from J, the gap between germline ends came to 9 bases. The CDR3 DNA sequence: TGCGCCAGCAGCCAAGAGGGGGGGAGTCAGCCCCAGCATTTT. Protein: CASSQEGGSQPQHF.

This chain links TRBV7-2 with TRBJ2-6; no definite D call. V was pared by 2 bases and J by 2 bases, with 4 bases between. From germline, CDR1 is SGHTA and CDR2 FQGNSA. The CDR3 has 14 residues. The CDR3 nucleotides are TGTGCCAGCAGCTTAACGGCTGGGGCCAACGTCCTGACTTTC. It specifies CASSLTAGANVLTF.

Concerning this clonotype: The junction does not match germline at one end; this may be a read error. The chain recombines TRBV12-3 or TRBV12-4 with TRBJ2-5; 9 bases fit TRBD2. This CDR3 has 14 amino acids. The DNA of the CDR3 is TGTGCCAGCAGTCTAGCGGGGATTGAGGGGACCCAGTACTTC. Amino acid sequence: CASSLAGIEGTQYF.

The genes are TRBV6-5 and TRBJ2-1, with D unresolved. This CDR3 is 15 amino acids long. V lost 6 bases, J lost 0 bases, and 12 bases lay in between. Germline CDR1 and CDR2: MNHEY and SVGAGI. CDR3 protein: CASRVDSSSYNEQFF. The CDR3 DNA reads TGTGCCAGCAGGGTCGACTCAAGCTCCTACAATGAGCAGTTCTTC.

This chain joins TRBV20-1 and TRBJ2-7; 14 nucleotides align to TRBD2. V dropped 1 base and J dropped 5; count of bases not matched to a gene: 7. In germline, CDR1 is DFQATT, CDR2 SNEGSKA (reference sequence). The CDR3 consists of 16 residues. CDR3 sequence reads: CSARGPGLAGDNEQYF. The CDR3 DNA sequence: TGCAGTGCTAGAGGACCGGGACTAGCGGGAGACAACGAGCAGTACTTC.

The chain employs TRBV7-9 and TRBJ2-3; D is ambiguous. The germline gives CDR1 SEHNR, CDR2 FQNEAQ (reference sequence). With 1 base removed from V and 2 bases from J, the gap between germline ends came to 7 bases. The CDR3 consists of 14 residues. CDR3 coding DNA: TGTGCCAGCAGCTTAGAAGGCCTCACAGATACGCAGTATTTT. This codes for CASSLEGLTDTQYF.

A few counts support this clonotype. The chain combines TRBV7-3 with TRBJ2-1, with TRBD2 identical over 7 bases. V lost 0 bases, J lost 9 bases, and 11 bases stayed unmatched. Looked up from germline, CDR1 is SGHTA and CDR2 is FQGTGA. There are 16 residues in the CDR3. The CDR3 nucleotides are TGTGCCAGCAGCTTAACCCCCCAGCGGGGCGGGGTTGAGCAGTTCTTC. Translating gives CASSLTPQRGGVEQFF.

This clonotype was counted once. Mismatch with germline at one junction end may stem from a read error. The V call is TRBV11-3, the J call TRBJ2-1; 11 bases map to TRBD2. Germline loops: CDR1 SGHNT, CDR2 YENEEA. This CDR3 comprises 21 residues. The DNA of the CDR3 is TGTGCCAGCAGCTTAGATATACTAGCGGGGGAGCTGGTAAGCTCCTACAATGAGCGGTTCTTC. This encodes CASSLDILAGELVSSYNERFF.

The chain joins TRBV20-1 to TRBJ2-3; D perhaps matches TRBD2 (6 bases). The CDR3 covers 14 residues. The germline V gene has CDR1 DFQATT and CDR2 SNEGSKA (reference sequence). Deletions cut 2 bases from V and 2 bases from J, with 11 bases between. CDR3 sequence reads: CSARIAGPTDTQYF. DNA for the CDR3: TGCAGTGCTAGAATTGCGGGACCCACAGATACGCAGTATTTT.

This sequence joins TRBV11-3 and TRBJ1-1; D is ambiguous. The CDR3 is 14 residues long. V was clipped by 5 bases and J by 0 bases, with 10 bases between them. Germline loops: CDR1 SGHNT, CDR2 YENEEA. This chain's CDR3 is CASSLRHMNTEAFF. CDR3 nucleotides: TGTGCCAGCAGCCTAAGACACATGAACACTGAAGCTTTCTTT.

This chain connects TRBV5-1 to TRBJ1-6; 7 nucleotides agree with TRBD1. CDR3 size: 16 residues. Trimming took 0 bases from V and 10 from J; bases not matched to a gene: 10. Germline assignment: CDR1 SGHRS and CDR2 YFSETQ. The CDR3 region is CASSLAGSGGSSPLHF. The CDR3 DNA follows: TGCGCCAGCAGCTTGGCGGGGTCAGGGGGATCCTCACCCCTCCACTTT.

This sequence joins TRBV29-1 and TRBJ2-1, with D unclear. Germline assignment: CDR1 SQVTM and CDR2 ANQGSEA. Deletions cut 6 bases from V and 10 bases from J, with 22 bases between. The CDR3 sequence is 14 residues long. The CDR3 is CSVERELYLPEQFF. In DNA, the CDR3 is TGCAGCGTCGAAAGAGAGTTATATCTGCCCGAGCAGTTCTTC.

The table lists this clonotype with a few counts. V is TRBV20-1 and J is TRBJ2-5, with 7 bases that match TRBD1. The V segment lost 6 bases and the J segment 3 bases; nucleotides outside the gene matches: 16. Germline lookup yields CDR1 DFQATT and CDR2 SNEGSKA (reference sequence). This CDR3 is 16 amino acids long. The CDR3 sequence is CSASRQGMVFKETQYF. As DNA, the CDR3 is TGCAGTGCGAGCAGACAGGGCATGGTCTTTAAAGAGACCCAGTACTTC.

The rearrangement joins TRBV14 to TRBJ2-1; D not resolved. V was trimmed by 0 bases and J by 3 bases, leaving 9 bases between them. This CDR3 has 15 residues. From germline, CDR1 is SGHDN and CDR2 FVKESK. In DNA, the CDR3 is TGTGCCAGCAGCCAAGATGTGGGCCTCTACAATGAGCAGTTCTTC. Translated: CASSQDVGLYNEQFF.

The chain links TRBV5-1 to TRBJ2-7, with D maybe TRBD1 (6 bases). With 0 bases removed from V and 4 bases from J, the gap between germline ends came to 17 bases. The CDR3 loop spans 16 amino acids. Germline CDR1 reads SGHRS; CDR2 reads YFSETQ. CDR3 in DNA: TGCGCCAGCAGCTTGGTTCCCAACGACAGGAGTTACGAGCAGTACTTC. Protein sequence: CASSLVPNDRSYEQYF.

This clonotype was observed a few times. This chain uses TRBV12-3 or TRBV12-4 with TRBJ2-7; D unclear. The CDR3 totals 15 residues. Between the trimmed V and J ends, which lost 4 bases and 3 bases, there was a span of 16 bases. In nucleotides, the CDR3 is TGTGCCAGCAGTTGGTCCGCCGGGCCAGACTACGAGCAGTACTTC. Translated: CASSWSAGPDYEQYF.

The chain has TRBV5-1 and TRBJ1-1; 11 bases are a match to TRBD1. The V gene's germline CDR1 is SGHRS and CDR2 YFSETQ. Germline trimming cut 7 bases from V and 1 base from J; bases unmatched to any gene: 6. This CDR3 contains 15 residues. The CDR3 DNA reads TGCGCCAGCCCGGACAGGGGGCTCACGAACACTGAAGCTTTCTTT. Translation gives CASPDRGLTNTEAFF.

The chain couples TRBV2 to TRBJ1-5; 11 nucleotides agree with TRBD1. CDR1 is SNHLY, CDR2 FYNNEI, per germline. The J segment lost 7 bases and the V segment lost 8 bases, leaving 7 bases of the junction unmatched. CDR3 size: 14 residues. The CDR3 is CASAGQGAGQPQHF. CDR3 in DNA: TGTGCCAGCGCAGGACAGGGGGCAGGGCAGCCCCAGCATTTT. The variable domain in full, completed from reference TRBV2 and TRBJ1-5, reads EPEVTQTPSHQVTQMGQEVILRCVPISNHLYFYWYRQILGQKVEFLVSFYNNEISEKSEIFDDQFSVERPDGSNFTLKIRSTKLEDSAMYFCASAGQGAGQPQHFGDGTRLSIL.

V usage is TRBV28 and J usage is TRBJ2-7; 7 bases align to TRBD2. V trimming: 5 bases; J trimming: 3 bases; junction bases outside the gene matches: 7. The CDR3 runs to 14 residues. Germline lookup yields CDR1 MDHEN and CDR2 SYDVKM. The CDR3 protein is CASSPPGLLYEQYF. The CDR3 coding sequence is TGTGCCAGCAGTCCACCGGGACTACTCTACGAGCAGTACTTC.

The chain combines TRBV29-1 with TRBJ2-1; D is undetermined. This CDR3 has 13 residues. In germline, CDR1 is SQVTM, CDR2 ANQGSEA. V was clipped by 5 bases and J by 0 bases, with 8 bases between them. The chain's CDR3 is CSVRHASYNEQFF. CDR3 sequence (DNA): TGCAGCGTTCGACACGCCTCCTACAATGAGCAGTTCTTC.

The chain couples TRBV12-3 or TRBV12-4 to TRBJ2-3; TRBD2 agrees at 9 bases. The CDR3 contains 17 residues. The ends lost 5 bases at V and 6 bases at J; junction bases unmatched: 15. The CDR3 nucleotides read TGTGCCAGCAGTCTACATCTCCAAGCGGGGGGTCGTGATACGCAGTATTTT. This translates into CASSLHLQAGGRDTQYF.

This chain joins TRBV5-1 and TRBJ2-5; 7 nucleotides match TRBD2. Germline values: CDR1 SGHRS, CDR2 YFSETQ. The CDR3 contains 16 residues. Trimming cost V 0 bases and J 2 bases; bases outside gene matches: 7. The CDR3 bases are TGCGCCAGCAGCTTGGTGGGCAGCGGGGCGCAAGAGACCCAGTACTTC. It codes for CASSLVGSGAQETQYF.